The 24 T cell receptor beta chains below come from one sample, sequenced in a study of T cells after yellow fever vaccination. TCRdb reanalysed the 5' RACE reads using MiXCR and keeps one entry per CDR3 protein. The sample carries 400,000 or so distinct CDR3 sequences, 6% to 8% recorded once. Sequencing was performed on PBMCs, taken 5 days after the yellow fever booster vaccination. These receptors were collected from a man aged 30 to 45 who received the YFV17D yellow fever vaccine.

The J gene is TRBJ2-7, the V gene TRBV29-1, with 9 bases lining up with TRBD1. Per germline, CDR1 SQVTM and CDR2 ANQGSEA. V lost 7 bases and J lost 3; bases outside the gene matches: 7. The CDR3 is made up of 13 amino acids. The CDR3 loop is CSAQGQGSYEQYF. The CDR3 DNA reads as TGCAGCGCCCAGGGACAGGGTAGCTACGAGCAGTACTTC.

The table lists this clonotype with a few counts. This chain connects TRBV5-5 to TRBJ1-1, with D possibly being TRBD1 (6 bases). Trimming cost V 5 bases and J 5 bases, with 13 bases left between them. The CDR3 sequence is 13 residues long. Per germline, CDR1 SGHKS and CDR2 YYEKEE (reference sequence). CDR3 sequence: CASSKGGRTEAFF. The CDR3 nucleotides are TGTGCCAGCAGTAAGGGGGGGCGGACTGAAGCTTTCTTT. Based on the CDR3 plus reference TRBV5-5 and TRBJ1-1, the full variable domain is DAGVTQSPTHLIKTRGQQVTLRCSPISGHKSVSWYQQVLGQGPQFIFQYYEKEERGRGNFPDRFSARQFPNYSSELNVNALLLGDSALYLCASSKGGRTEAFFGQGTRLTVV.

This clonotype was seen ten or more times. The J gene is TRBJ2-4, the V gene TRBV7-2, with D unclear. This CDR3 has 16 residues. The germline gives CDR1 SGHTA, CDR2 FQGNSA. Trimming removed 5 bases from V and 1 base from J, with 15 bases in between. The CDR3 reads CASSPGPPGAKNIQYF. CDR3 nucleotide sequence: TGTGCCAGCAGCCCCGGGCCCCCCGGCGCCAAAAACATTCAGTACTTC.

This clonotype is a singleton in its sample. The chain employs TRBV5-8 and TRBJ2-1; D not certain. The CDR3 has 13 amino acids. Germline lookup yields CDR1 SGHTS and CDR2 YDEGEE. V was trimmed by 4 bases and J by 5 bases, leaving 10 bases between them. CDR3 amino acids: CASSTRPHNEQFF. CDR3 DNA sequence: TGTGCCAGCAGCACACGGCCCCACAATGAGCAGTTCTTC.

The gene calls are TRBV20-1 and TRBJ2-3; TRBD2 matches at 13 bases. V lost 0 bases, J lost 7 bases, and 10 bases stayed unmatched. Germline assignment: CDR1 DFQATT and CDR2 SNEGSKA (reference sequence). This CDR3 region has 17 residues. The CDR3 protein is CSARDFRTSGSLNTQYF. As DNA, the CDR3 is TGCAGTGCTAGAGATTTTAGGACTAGCGGGAGCTTAAATACGCAGTATTTT.

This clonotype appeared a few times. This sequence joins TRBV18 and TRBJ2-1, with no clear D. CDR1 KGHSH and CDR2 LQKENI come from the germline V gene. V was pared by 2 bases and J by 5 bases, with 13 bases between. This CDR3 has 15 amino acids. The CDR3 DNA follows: TGTGCCAGCTCACCAATACTGATGAACGACAATGAGCAGTTCTTC. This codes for CASSPILMNDNEQFF.

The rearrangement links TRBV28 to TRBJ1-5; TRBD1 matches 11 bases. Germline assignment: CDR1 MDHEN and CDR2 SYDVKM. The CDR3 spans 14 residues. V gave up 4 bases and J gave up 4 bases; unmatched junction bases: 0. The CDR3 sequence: CASSWDRGNQPQHF. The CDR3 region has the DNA TGTGCCAGCAGTTGGGACAGGGGGAATCAGCCCCAGCATTTT. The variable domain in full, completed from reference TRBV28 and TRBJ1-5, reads DVKVTQSSRYLVKRTGEKVFLECVQDMDHENMFWYRQDPGLGLRLIYFSYDVKMKEKGDIPEGYSVSREKKERFSLILESASTNQTSMYLCASSWDRGNQPQHFGDGTRLSIL.

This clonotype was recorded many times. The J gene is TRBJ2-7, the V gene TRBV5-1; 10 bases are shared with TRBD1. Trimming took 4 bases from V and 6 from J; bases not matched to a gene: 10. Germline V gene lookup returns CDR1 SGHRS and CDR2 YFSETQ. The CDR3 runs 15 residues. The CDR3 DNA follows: TGCGCCAGCAGCCCCGGCGGGACAGGGGAAGGCGAGCAGTACTTC. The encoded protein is CASSPGGTGEGEQYF.

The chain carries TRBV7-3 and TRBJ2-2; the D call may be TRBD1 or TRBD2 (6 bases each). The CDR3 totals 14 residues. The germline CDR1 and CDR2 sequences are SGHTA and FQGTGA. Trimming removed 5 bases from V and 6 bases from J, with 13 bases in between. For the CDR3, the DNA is TGTGCCAGCAGCCCCGCCGGGGGCGCCGGGGAGCTGTTTTTT. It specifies CASSPAGGAGELFF.

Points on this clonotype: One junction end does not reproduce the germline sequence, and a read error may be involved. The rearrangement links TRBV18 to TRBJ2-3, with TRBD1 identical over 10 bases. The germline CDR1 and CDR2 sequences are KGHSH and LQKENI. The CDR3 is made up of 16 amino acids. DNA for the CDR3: TGTGCCAGCTCACCACCGATGGGACAGGGGACAGATGCGCAGTATTTT. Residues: CASSPPMGQGTDAQYF.

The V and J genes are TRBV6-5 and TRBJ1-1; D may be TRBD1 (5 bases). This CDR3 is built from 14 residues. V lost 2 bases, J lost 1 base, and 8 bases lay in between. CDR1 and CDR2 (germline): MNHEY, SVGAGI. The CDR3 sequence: CASSYLDRNTEAFF. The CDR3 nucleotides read TGTGCCAGCAGTTACCTTGACAGGAACACTGAAGCTTTCTTT.

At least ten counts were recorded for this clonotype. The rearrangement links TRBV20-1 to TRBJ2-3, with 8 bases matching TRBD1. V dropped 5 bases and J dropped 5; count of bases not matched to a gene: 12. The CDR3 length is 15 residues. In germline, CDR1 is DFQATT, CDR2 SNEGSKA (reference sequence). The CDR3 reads CSAAGGAGREDTQYF. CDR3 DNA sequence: TGCAGTGCTGCAGGGGGCGCGGGTAGGGAAGATACGCAGTATTTT.

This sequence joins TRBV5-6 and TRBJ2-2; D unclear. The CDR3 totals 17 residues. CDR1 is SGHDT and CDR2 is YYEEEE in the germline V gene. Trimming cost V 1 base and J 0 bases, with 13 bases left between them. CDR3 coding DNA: TGTGCCAGCAGCTTGAGATTGGGCAGCTCGAACACCGGGGAGCTGTTTTTT. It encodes CASSLRLGSSNTGELFF.

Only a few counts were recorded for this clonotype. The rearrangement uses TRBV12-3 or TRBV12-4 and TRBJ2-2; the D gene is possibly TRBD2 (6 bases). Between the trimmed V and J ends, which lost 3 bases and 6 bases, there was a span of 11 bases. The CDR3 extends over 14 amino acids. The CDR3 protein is CASSLGSGAGELFF. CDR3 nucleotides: TGTGCCAGCAGTTTGGGGTCGGGGGCCGGGGAGCTGTTTTTT.

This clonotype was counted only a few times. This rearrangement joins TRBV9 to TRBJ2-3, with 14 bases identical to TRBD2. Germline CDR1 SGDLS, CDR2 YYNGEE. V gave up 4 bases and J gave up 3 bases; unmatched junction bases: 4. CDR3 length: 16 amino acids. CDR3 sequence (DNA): TGTGCCAGCAGCCCCGGGACTAGCGGGAGAACAGATACGCAGTATTTT. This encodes CASSPGTSGRTDTQYF.

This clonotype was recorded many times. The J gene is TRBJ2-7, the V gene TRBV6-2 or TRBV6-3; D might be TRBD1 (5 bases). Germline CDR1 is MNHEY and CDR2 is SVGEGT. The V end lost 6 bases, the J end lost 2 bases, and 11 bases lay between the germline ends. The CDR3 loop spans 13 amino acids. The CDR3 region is CASSHRKAYEQYF. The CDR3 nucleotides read TGTGCCAGCAGCCACAGGAAAGCCTACGAGCAGTACTTC.

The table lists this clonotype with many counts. In DNA form, the CDR3 reads TGCAGTGCTATCGGGACCTCTTATAGCAATCAGCCCCAGCATTTT. This sequence encodes CSAIGTSYSNQPQHF. The chain couples TRBV20-1 to TRBJ1-5; perhaps TRBD1 as D (5 bases). CDR3 length: 15 residues. V gave up 4 bases and J gave up 0 bases, with 13 bases separating them. Looked up from germline, CDR1 is DFQATT and CDR2 is SNEGSKA (reference sequence).

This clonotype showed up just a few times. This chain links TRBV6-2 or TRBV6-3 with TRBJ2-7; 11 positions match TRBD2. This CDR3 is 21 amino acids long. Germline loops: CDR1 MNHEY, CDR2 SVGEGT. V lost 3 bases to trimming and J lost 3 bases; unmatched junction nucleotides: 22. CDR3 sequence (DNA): TGTGCCAGCAGTTATGGGGTGTTCGGGGAGCTAGCGGGAGGCCCTTACTACGAGCAGTACTTC. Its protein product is CASSYGVFGELAGGPYYEQYF.

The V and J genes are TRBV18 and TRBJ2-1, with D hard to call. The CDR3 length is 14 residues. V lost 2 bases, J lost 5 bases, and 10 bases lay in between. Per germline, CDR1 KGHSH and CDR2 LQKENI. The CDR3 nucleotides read TGTGCCAGCTCACCAGTCCAGGCCAACAATGAGCAGTTCTTC. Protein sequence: CASSPVQANNEQFF.

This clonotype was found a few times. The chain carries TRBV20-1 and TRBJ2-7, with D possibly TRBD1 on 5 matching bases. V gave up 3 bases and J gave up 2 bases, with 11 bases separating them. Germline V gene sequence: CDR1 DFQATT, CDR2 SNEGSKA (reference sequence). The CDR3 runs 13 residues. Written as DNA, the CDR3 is TGCAGTGCTAGCAGCAAGACAGCCTACGAGCAGTACTTC. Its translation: CSASSKTAYEQYF.

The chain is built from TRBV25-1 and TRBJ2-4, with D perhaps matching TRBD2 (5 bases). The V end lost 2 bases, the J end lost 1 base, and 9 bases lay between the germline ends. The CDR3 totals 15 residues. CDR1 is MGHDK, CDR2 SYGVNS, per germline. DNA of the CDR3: TGTGCCAGCAGTGAAGGAGGTGTGGCCAAAAACATTCAGTACTTC. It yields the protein CASSEGGVAKNIQYF.

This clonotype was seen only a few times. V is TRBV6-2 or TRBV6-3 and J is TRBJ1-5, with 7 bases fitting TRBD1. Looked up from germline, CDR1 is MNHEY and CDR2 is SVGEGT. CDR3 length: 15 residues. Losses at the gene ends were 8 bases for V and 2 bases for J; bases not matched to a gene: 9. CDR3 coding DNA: TGTGCCAGCTGGAGGGGGCCCCTGGGCAATCAGCCCCAGCATTTT. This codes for CASWRGPLGNQPQHF.

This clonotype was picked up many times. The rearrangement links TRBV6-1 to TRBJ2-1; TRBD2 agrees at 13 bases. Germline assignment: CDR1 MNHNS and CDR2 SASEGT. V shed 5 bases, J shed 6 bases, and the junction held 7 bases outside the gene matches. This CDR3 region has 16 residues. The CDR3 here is CASSLRTSGSGNEQFF. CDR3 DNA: TGTGCCAGCAGTCTTAGGACTAGCGGGAGTGGCAATGAGCAGTTCTTC.

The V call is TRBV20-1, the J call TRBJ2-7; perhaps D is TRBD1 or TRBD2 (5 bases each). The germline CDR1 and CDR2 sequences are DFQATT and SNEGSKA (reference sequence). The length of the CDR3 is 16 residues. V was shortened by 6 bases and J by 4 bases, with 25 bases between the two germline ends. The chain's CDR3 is CSAAPAGASLGYEQYF. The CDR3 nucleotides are TGCAGTGCAGCCCCAGCCGGGGCCTCGTTGGGGTACGAGCAGTACTTC.